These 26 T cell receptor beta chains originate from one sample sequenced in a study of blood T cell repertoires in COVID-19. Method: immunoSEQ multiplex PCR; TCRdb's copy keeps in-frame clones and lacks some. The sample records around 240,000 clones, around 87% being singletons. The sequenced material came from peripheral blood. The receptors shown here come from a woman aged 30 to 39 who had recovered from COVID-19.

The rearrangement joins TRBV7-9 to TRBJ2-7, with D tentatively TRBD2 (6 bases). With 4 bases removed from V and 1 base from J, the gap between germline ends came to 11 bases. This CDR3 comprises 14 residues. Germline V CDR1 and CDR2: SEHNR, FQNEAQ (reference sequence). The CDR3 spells CASSYNGTSYEQYF. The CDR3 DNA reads TGTGCCAGCAGCTACAACGGGACTTCCTACGAGCAGTACTTC.

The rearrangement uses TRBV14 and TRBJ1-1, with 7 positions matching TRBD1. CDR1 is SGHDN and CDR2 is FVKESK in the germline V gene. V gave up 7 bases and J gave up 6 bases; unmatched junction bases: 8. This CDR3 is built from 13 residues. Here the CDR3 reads CASTNRDSPEAFF. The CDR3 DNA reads TGTGCCAGCACCAATCGGGACAGTCCTGAAGCTTTCTTT.

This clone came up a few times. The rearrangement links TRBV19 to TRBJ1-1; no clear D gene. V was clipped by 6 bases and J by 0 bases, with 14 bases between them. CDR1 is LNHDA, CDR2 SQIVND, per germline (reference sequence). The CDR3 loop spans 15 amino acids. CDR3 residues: CASRGKPTMNTEAFF. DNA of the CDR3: TGTGCCAGTAGGGGCAAGCCTACCATGAACACTGAAGCTTTCTTT. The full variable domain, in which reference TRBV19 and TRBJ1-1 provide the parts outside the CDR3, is DGGITQSPKYLFRKEGQNVTLSCEQNLNHDAMYWYRQDPGQGLRLIYYSQIVNDFQKGDIAEGYSVSREKKESFPLTVTSAQKNPTAFYLCASRGKPTMNTEAFFGQGTRLTVV.

CDR3 sequence: CASSPSAGGSYEQYF. In DNA form, the CDR3 reads TGTGCCAGCTCACCATCAGCGGGGGGATCCTACGAGCAGTACTTC. This sequence joins TRBV18 and TRBJ2-7; 9 bases are shared with TRBD2. Germline V CDR1 and CDR2: KGHSH, LQKENI. CDR3 size: 15 residues. The V and J ends lost 2 bases and 1 base, in that order; junction bases with no gene match: 3.

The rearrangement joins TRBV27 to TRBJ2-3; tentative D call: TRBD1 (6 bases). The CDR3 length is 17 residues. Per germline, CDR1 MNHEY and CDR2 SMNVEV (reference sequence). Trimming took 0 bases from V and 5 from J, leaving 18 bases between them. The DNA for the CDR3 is TGTGCCAGCAGTTTATCGGGACAAAGGGGTCGGGGAGATACGCAGTATTTT. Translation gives CASSLSGQRGRGDTQYF.

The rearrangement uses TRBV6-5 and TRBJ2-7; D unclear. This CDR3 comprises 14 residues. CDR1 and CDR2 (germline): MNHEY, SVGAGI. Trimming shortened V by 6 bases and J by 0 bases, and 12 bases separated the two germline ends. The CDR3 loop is CASSAGFSSYEQYF. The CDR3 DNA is TGTGCCAGCAGCGCCGGGTTTAGCTCCTACGAGCAGTACTTC.

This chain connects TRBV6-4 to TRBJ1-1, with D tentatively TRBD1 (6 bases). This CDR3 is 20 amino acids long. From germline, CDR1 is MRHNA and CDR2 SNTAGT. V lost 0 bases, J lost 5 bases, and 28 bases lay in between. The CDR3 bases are TGTGCCAGCAGTGACTCGACCAACTCCGACAGGTTCGCCCTGGGTACTGAAGCTTTCTTT. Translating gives CASSDSTNSDRFALGTEAFF.

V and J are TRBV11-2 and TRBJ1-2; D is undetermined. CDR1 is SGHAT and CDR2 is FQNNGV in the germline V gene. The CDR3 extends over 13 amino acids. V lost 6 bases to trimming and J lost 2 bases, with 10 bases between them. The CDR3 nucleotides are TGTGCCAGCAGAAACAGTAAAAACTATGGCTACACCTTC. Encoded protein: CASRNSKNYGYTF.

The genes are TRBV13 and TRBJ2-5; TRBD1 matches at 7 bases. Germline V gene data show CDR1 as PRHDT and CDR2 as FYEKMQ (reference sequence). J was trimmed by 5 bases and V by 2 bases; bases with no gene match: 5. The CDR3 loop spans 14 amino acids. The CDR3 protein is CASSLTGVGETQYF. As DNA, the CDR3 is TGTGCCAGCAGCTTAACAGGGGTAGGGGAGACCCAGTACTTC.

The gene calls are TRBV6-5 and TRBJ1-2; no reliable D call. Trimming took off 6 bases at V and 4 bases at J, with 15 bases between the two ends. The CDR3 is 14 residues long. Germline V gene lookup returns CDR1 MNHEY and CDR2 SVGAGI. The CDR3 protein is CASRAVGSGYGYTF. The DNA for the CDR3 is TGTGCCAGCAGGGCCGTTGGGTCAGGCTATGGCTACACCTTC.

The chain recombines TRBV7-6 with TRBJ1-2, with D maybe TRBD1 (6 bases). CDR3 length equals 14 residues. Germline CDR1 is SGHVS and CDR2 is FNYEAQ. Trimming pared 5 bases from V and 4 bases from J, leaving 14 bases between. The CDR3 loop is CASSPRQDSYGYTF. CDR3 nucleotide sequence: TGTGCCAGCAGCCCAAGACAGGATTCCTATGGCTACACCTTC.

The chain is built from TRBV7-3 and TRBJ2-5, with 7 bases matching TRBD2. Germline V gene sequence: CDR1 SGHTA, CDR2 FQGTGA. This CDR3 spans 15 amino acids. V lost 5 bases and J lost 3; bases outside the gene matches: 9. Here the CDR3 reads CASSRRSGFEETQYF. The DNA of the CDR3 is TGTGCCAGCAGCCGTCGTAGCGGGTTCGAAGAGACCCAGTACTTC.

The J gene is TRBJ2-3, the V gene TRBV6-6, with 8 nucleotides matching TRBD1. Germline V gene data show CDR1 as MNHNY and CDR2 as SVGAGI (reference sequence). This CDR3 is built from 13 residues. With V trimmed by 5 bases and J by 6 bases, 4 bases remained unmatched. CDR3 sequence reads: CASSQQGVDTQYF. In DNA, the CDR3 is TGTGCCAGCAGTCAACAGGGGGTGGATACGCAGTATTTT.

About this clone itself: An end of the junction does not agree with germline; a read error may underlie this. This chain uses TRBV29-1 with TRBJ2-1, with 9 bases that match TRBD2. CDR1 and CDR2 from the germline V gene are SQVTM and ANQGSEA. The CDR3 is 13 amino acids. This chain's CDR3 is CSVPIRVAGALIF. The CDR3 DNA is TGCAGCGTTCCCATAAGGGTAGCGGGGGCCCTGATCTTC.

Here the CDR3 DNA reads TGTGCCAGCACCCGGTACAATGAGCAGTTCTTC. Its translation is CASTRYNEQFF. The genes are TRBV5-6 and TRBJ2-1; D unresolved. From germline, CDR1 is SGHDT and CDR2 YYEEEE. The CDR3 extends over 11 amino acids. V was shortened by 6 bases and J by 4 bases, with 5 bases between the two germline ends. Filled out from reference TRBV5-6 and TRBJ2-1, the complete variable domain reads DAGVTQSPTHLIKTRGQQVTLRCSPKSGHDTVSWYQQALGQGPQFIFQYYEEEERQRGNFPDRFSGHQFPNYSSELNVNALLLGDSALYLCASTRYNEQFFGPGTRLTVL.

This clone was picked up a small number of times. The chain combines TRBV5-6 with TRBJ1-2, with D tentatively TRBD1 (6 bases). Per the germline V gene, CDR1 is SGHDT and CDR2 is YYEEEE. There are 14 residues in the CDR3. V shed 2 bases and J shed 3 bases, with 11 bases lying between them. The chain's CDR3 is CASSFRGLDYGYTF. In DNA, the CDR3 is TGTGCCAGCAGCTTTAGGGGGTTGGACTATGGCTACACCTTC.

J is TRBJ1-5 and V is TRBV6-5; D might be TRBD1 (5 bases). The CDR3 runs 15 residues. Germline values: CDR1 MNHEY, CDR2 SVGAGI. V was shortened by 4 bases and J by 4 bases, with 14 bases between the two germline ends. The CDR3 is CASSSRGGSNQPQHF. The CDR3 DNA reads TGTGCCAGCAGTTCCCGGGGGGGGAGTAATCAGCCCCAGCATTTT.

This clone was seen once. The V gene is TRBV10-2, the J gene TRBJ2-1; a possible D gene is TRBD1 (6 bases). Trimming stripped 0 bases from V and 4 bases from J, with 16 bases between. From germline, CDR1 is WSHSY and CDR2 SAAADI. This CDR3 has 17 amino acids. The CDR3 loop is CASSESRGGLPYNEQFF. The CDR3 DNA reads TGCGCCAGCAGTGAGTCCAGGGGCGGGTTACCATACAATGAGCAGTTCTTC.

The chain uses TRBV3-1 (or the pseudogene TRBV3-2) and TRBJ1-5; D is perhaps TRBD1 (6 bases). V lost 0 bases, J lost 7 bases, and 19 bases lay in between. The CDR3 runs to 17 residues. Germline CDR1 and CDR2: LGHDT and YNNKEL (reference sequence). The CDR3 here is CASSQDRGGRVGQPQHF. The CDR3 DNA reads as TGTGCCAGCAGCCAAGATCGTGGGGGCAGGGTCGGACAGCCCCAGCATTTT.

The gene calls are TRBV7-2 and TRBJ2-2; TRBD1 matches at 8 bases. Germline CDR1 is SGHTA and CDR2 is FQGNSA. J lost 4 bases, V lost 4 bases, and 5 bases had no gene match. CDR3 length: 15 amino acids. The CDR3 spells CASSSTGQGTGELFF. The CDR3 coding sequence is TGTGCCAGCAGCTCAACCGGACAGGGCACCGGGGAGCTGTTTTTT.

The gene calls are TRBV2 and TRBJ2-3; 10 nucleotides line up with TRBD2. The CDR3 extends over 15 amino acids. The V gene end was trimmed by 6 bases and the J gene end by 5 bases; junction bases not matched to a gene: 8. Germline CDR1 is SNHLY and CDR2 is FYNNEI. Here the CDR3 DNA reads TGTGCCAGCAGGGCCGGGACTAGCGTTAGAGATACGCAGTATTTT. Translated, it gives CASRAGTSVRDTQYF.

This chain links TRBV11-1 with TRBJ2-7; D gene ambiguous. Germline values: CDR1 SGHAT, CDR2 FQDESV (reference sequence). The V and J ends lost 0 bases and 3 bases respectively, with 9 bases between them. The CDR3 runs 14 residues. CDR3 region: CASSLAPSVYEQYF. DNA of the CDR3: TGTGCCAGCAGCTTAGCGCCTAGTGTCTACGAGCAGTACTTC.

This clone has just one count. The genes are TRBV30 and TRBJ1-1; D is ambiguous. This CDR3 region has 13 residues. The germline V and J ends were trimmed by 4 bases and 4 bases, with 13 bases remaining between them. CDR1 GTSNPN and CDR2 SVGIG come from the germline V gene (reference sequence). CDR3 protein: CAWKEWRRTEAFF. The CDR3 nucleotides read TGTGCCTGGAAAGAGTGGCGGCGCACTGAAGCTTTCTTT.

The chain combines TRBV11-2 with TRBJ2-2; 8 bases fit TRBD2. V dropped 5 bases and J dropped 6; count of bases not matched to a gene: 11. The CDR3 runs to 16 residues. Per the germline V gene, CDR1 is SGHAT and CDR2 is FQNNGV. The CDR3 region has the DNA TGTGCCAGCAGCCGCCGGGCGGGGGGAGTACCCGGGGAGCTGTTTTTT. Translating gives CASSRRAGGVPGELFF.

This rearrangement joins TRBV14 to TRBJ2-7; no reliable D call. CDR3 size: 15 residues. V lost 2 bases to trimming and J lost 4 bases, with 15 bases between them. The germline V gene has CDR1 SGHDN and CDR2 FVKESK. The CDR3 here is CASSQLVGGQYEQYF. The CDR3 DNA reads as TGTGCCAGCAGCCAACTCGTAGGCGGTCAGTACGAGCAGTACTTC. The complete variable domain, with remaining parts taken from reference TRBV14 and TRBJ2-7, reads EAGVTQFPSHSVIEKGQTVTLRCDPISGHDNLYWYRRVMGKEIKFLLHFVKESKQDESGMPNNRFLAERTGGTYSTLKVQPAELEDSGVYFCASSQLVGGQYEQYFGPGTRLTVT.

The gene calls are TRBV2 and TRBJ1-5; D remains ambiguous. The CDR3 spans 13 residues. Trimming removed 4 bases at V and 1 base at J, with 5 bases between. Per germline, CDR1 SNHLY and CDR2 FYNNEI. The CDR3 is CASSGESNQPQHF. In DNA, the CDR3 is TGTGCCAGCAGTGGGGAGAGCAATCAGCCCCAGCATTTT.